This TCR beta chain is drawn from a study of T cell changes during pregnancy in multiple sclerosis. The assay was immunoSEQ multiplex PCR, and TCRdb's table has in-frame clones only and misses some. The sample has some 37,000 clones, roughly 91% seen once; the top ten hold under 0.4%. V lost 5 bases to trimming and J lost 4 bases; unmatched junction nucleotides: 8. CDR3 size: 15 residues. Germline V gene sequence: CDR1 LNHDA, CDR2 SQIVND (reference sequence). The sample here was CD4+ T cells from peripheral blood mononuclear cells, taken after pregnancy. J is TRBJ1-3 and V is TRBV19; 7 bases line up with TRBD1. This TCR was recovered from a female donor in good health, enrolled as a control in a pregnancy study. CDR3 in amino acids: CASSPQGSDGNTIYF. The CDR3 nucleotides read TGTGCCAGTAGTCCACAGGGGAGCGACGGAAACACCATATATTTT.